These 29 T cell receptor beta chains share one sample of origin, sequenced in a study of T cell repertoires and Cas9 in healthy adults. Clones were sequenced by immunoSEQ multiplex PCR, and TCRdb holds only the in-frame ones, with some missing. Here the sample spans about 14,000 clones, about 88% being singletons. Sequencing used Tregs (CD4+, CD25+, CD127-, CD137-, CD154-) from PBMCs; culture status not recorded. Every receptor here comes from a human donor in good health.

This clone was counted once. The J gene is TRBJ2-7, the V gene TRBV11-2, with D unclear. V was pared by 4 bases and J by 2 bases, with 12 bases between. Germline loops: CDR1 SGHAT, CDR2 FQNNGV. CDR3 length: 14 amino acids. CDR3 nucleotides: TGTGCCAGCAGCTCTAGTTTGTTGGCCTACGAGCAGTACGTC. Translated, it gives CASSSSLLAYEQYV.

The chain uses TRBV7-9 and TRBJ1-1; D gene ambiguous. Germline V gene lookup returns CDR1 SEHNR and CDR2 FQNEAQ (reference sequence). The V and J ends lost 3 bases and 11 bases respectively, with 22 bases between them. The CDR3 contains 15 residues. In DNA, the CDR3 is TGTGCCAGCAGCTTTGGAAGGGTTGGAGTGGTGACCGCTTTCTTT. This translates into CASSFGRVGVVTAFF.

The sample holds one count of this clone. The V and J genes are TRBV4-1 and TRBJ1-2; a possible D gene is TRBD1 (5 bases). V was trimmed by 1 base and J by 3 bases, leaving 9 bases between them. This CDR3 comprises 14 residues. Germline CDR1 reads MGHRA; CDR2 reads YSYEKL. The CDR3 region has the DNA TGCGCCAGCAGCCAAGCCAGGGCCGACTATGGCTACACCTTC. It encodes CASSQARADYGYTF.

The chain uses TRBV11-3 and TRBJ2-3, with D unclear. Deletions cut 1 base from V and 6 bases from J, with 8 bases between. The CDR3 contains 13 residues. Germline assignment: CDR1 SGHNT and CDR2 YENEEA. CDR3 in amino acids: CASSLVHGDTQYF. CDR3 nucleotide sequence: TGTGCCAGCAGCTTAGTCCACGGGGATACGCAGTATTTT. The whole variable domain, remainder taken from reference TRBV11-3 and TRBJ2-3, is EAGVVQSPRYKIIEKKQPVAFWCNPISGHNTLYWYLQNLGQGPELLIRYENEEAVDDSQLPKDRFSAERLKGVDSTLKIQPAELGDSAVYLCASSLVHGDTQYFGPGTRLTVL.

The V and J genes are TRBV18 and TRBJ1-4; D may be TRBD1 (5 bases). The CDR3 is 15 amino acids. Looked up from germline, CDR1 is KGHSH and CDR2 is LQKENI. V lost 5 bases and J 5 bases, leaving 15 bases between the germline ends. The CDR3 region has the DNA TGTGCCAGCTCAACAACCGGGACTTCAAATGAAAAACTGTTTTTT. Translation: CASSTTGTSNEKLFF.

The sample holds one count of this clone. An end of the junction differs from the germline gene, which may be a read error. This CDR3 is CSVDQGRGLWVEHRGAVF. As DNA, the CDR3 is TGCAGCGTTGACCAGGGCAGGGGGCTTTGGGTCGAACACCGGGGAGCTGTTTTT. This chain uses TRBV29-1 with TRBJ2-2; TRBD1 aligns across 8 bases. Germline assignment: CDR1 SQVTM and CDR2 ANQGSEA. The CDR3 consists of 18 residues.

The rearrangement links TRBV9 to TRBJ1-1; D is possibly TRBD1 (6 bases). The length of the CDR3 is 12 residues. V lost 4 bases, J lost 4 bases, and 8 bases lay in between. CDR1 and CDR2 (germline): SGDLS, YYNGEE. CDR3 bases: TGTGCCAGCAGCCGAGGGGGCACTGAAGCTTTCTTT. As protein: CASSRGGTEAFF.

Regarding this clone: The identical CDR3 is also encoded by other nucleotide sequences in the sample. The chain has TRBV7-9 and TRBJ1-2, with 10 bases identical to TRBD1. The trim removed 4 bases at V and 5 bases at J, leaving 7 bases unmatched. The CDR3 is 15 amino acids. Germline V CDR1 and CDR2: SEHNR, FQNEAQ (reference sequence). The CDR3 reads CASSWTRGQGYGYTF. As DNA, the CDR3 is TGTGCCAGCAGCTGGACTAGGGGACAGGGGTATGGCTACACCTTC.

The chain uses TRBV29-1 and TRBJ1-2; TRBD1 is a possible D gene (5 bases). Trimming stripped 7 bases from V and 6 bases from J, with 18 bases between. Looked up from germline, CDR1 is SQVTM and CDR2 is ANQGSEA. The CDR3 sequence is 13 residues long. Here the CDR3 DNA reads TGCAGCGGGATTTCGGGACGGCGTGATGGCTACACCTTC. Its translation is CSGISGRRDGYTF.

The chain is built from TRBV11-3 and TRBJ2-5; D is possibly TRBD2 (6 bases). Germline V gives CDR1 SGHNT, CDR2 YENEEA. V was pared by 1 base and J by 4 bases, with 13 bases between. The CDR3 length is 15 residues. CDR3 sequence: CASSLVGTGTETQYF. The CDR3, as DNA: TGTGCCAGCAGCTTAGTCGGGACTGGGACAGAGACCCAGTACTTC.

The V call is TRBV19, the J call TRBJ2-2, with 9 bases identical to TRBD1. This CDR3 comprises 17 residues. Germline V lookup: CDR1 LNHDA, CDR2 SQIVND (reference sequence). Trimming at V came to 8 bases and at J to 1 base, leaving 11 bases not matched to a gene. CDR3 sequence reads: CASLRIPGQGNTGELFF. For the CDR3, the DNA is TGTGCCAGTTTACGAATCCCGGGACAGGGGAACACCGGGGAGCTGTTTTTT.

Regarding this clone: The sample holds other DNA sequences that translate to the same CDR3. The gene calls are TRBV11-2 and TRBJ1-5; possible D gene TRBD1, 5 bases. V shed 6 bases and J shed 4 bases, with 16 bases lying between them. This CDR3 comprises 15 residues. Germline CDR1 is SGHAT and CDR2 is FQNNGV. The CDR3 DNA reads TGTGCCAGCAGTCGGAGTCAGGGAGGAAATCAGCCCCAGCATTTT. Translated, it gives CASSRSQGGNQPQHF.

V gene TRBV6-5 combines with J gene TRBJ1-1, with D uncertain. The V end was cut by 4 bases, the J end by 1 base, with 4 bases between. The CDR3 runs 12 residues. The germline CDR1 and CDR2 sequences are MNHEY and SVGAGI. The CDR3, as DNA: TGTGCCAGCAGTTTACAGAACACTGAAGCTTTCTTT. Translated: CASSLQNTEAFF.

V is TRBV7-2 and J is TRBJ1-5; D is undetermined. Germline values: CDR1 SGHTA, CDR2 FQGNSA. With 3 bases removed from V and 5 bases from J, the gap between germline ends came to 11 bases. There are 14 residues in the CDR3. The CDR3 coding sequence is TGTGCCAGCAGCTTCAAGAGTGGTGATCAGCCCCAGCATTTT. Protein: CASSFKSGDQPQHF.

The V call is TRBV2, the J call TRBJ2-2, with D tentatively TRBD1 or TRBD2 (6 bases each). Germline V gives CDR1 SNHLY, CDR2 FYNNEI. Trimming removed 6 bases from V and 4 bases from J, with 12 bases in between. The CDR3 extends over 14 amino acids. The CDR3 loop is CASRRGEVTGELFF. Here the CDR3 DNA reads TGTGCCAGCAGGAGGGGGGAGGTCACCGGGGAGCTGTTTTTT.

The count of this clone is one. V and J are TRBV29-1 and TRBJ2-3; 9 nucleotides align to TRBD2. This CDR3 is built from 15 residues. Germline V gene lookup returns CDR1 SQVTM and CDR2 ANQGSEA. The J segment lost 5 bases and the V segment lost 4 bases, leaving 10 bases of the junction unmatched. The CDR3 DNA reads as TGCAGCGTTGGGGCTCGCGGGGGGGCCTTAGATACGCAGTATTTT. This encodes CSVGARGGALDTQYF.

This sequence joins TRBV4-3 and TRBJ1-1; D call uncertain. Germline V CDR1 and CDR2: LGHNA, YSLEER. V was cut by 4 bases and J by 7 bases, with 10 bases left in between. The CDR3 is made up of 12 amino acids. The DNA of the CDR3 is TGCGCCAGCAGCCGAAGAGAGGGTGAAGCTTTCTTT. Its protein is CASSRREGEAFF.

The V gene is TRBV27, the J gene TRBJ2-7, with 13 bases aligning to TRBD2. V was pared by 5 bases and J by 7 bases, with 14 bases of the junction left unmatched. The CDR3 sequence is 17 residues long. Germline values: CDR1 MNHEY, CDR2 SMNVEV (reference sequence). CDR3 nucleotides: TGTGCCAGCAGTCCCCTAGGAGGGACTAGCGGGATATGGGAGCAGTACGTC. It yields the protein CASSPLGGTSGIWEQYV.

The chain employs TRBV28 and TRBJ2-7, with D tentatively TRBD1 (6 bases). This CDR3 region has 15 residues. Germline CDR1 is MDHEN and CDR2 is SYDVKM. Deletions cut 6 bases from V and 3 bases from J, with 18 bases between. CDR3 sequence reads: CASSERWGQRYEQYV. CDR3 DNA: TGTGCCAGCAGCGAACGGTGGGGACAACGCTACGAGCAGTACGTC.

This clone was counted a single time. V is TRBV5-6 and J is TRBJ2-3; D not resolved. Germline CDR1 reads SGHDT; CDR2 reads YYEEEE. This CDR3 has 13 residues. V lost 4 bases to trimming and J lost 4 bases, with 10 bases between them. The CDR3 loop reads CASSHLVADTQYF. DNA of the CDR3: TGTGCCAGCAGCCACCTAGTGGCAGATACGCAGTATTTT.

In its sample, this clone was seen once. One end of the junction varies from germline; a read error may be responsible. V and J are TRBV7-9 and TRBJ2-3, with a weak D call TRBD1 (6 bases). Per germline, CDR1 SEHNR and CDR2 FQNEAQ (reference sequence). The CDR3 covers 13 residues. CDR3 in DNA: TGTGCCGGCAGACAGGAGAACACAGATACGCAGTATTTT. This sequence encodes CAGRQENTDTQYF. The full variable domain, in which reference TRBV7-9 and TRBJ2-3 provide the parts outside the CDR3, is DTGVSQNPRHKITKRGQNVTFRCDPISEHNRLYWYRQTLGQGPEFLTYFQNEAQLEKSRLLSDRFSAERPKGSFSTLEIQRTEQGDSAMYLCAGRQENTDTQYFGPGTRLTVL.

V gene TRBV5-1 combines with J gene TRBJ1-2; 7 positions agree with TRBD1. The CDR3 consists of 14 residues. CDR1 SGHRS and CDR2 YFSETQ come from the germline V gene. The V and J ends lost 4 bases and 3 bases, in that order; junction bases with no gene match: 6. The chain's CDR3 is CASSARQGDYGYTF. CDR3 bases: TGCGCCAGCAGCGCGCGACAGGGAGACTATGGCTACACCTTC.

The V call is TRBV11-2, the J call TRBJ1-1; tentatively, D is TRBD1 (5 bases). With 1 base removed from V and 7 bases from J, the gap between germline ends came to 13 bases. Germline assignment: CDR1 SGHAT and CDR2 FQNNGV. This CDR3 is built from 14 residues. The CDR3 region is CASSLGVATDEAFF. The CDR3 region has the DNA TGTGCCAGCAGCTTAGGTGTTGCGACAGATGAAGCTTTCTTT.

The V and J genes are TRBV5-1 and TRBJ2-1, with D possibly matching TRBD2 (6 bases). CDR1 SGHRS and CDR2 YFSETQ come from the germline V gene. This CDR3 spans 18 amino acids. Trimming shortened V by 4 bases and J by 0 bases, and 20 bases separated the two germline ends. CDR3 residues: CASSHPFSGMSSYNEQFF. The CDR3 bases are TGCGCCAGCAGCCACCCTTTTAGCGGTATGAGCTCCTACAATGAGCAGTTCTTC. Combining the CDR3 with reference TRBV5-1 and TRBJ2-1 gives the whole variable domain KAGVTQTPRYLIKTRGQQVTLSCSPISGHRSVSWYQQTPGQGLQFLFEYFSETQRNKGNFPGRFSGRQFSNSRSEMNVSTLELGDSALYLCASSHPFSGMSSYNEQFFGPGTRLTVL.

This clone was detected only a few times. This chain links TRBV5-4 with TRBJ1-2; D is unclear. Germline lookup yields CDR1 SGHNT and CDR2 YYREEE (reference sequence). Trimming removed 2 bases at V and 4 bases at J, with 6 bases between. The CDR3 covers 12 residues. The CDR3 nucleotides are TGTGCCAGCAGCTTCGGGCTCTATGGCTACACCTTC. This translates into CASSFGLYGYTF.

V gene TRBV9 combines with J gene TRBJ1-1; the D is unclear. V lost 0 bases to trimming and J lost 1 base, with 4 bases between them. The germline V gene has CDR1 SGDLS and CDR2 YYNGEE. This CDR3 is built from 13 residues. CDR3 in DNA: TGTGCCAGCAGCGTAGACAGGAACACTGAAGCTTTCTTT. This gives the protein CASSVDRNTEAFF.

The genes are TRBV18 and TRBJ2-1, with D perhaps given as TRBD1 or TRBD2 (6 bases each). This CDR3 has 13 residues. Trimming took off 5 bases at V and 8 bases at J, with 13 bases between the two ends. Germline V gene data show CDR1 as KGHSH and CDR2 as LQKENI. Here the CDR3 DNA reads TGTGCCAGCTCAGCACTGGGGGGCGATGAGCAGTTCTTC. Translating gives CASSALGGDEQFF.

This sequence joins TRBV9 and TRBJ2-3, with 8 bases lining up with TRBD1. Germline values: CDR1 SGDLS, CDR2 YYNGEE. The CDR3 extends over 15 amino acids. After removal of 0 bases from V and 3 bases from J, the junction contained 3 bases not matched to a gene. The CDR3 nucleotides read TGTGCCAGCAGCGTAGAGGACAGGGCTACAGATACGCAGTATTTT. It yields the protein CASSVEDRATDTQYF.

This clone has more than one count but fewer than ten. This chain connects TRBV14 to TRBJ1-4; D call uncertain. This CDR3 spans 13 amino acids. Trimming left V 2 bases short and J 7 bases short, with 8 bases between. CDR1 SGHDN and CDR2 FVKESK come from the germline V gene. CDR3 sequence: CASSQYRREKLFF. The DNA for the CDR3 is TGTGCCAGCAGCCAATATCGACGTGAAAAACTGTTTTTT.